The 28 T cell receptor beta chains below were found in one sample sequenced in a study of blood T cell repertoires in COVID-19. Using immunoSEQ multiplex PCR, the repertoire was profiled, and TCRdb retains in-frame clones only, with some absent. The table has about 100,000 clones, approximately 84% seen once. The sample was peripheral blood. These receptors all stem from a man between 60 and 70 years old with acute or convalescent COVID-19.

This chain uses TRBV3-1 (or the pseudogene TRBV3-2) with TRBJ2-7; TRBD2 is a possible D gene (5 bases). The germline V gene has CDR1 LGHDT and CDR2 YNNKEL (reference sequence). Trimming took 1 base from V and 11 from J, leaving 9 bases between them. This CDR3 has 11 residues. The CDR3 coding sequence is TGTGCCAGCAGCCAAGGATCCGGGAAGTACTTC. Its protein product is CASSQGSGKYF.

This chain uses TRBV5-8 with TRBJ1-6; weak D call: TRBD1 (6 bases). Germline loops: CDR1 SGHTS, CDR2 YDEGEE. The CDR3 sequence is 17 residues long. With 3 bases removed from V and 3 bases from J, the gap between germline ends came to 16 bases. CDR3 sequence reads: CASSSHRVEGYNSPLHF. The CDR3 nucleotides read TGTGCCAGCAGCTCCCACAGGGTTGAGGGCTATAATTCACCCCTCCACTTT.

For this clone: The identical CDR3 is also encoded by other nucleotide sequences in the sample. This chain links TRBV1 with TRBJ1-5. TRBV1 is a pseudogene locus. This CDR3 has 17 residues. The CDR3 loop reads CTSSHDRNLGGNQPQHF. CDR3 bases: TGCACCAGCAGCCATGATCGAAACCTCGGAGGCAATCAGCCTCAGCATTTT.

The chain has TRBV6-6 and TRBJ2-3, with unresolved D. The CDR3 is 13 amino acids. The germline gives CDR1 MNHNY, CDR2 SVGAGI (reference sequence). V was pared by 6 bases and J by 0 bases, with 7 bases between. Here the CDR3 reads CASSLESTDTQYF. In DNA, the CDR3 is TGTGCCAGCAGCTTAGAGAGCACAGATACGCAGTATTTT.

The V call is TRBV3-1 (or the pseudogene TRBV3-2), the J call TRBJ2-3, with D possibly TRBD2 on 6 matching bases. V shed 4 bases and J shed 12 bases, with 14 bases lying between them. Germline V lookup: CDR1 LGHDT, CDR2 YNNKEL (reference sequence). The CDR3 spans 12 residues. CDR3 residues: CASSPVGGFQYF. DNA for the CDR3: TGTGCCAGCAGCCCCGTGGGAGGTTTTCAGTATTTT.

The chain is built from TRBV27 and TRBJ1-5, with D perhaps matching TRBD1 (5 bases). Germline V gene sequence: CDR1 MNHEY, CDR2 SMNVEV (reference sequence). The CDR3 has 14 residues. V lost 2 bases, J lost 3 bases, and 8 bases lay in between. CDR3 bases: TGTGCCAGCAGTTTAAGCAGGGTCAATCAGCCCCAGCATTTT. It encodes CASSLSRVNQPQHF.

This rearrangement joins TRBV15 to TRBJ1-2; 7 nucleotides align to TRBD1. The CDR3 consists of 16 residues. V lost 3 bases to trimming and J lost 7 bases; unmatched junction nucleotides: 14. The germline V gene has CDR1 LNHNV and CDR2 YYDKDF (reference sequence). The CDR3 here is CATSSPNPRGAGGYTF. The CDR3 region has the DNA TGTGCCACCAGCAGCCCCAACCCCAGGGGGGCGGGTGGCTACACCTTC.

This chain joins TRBV24-1 and TRBJ2-3; 13 bases match TRBD2. The germline CDR1 and CDR2 sequences are KGHDR and SFDVKD. Losses at the gene ends were 2 bases for V and 2 bases for J; bases not matched to a gene: 6. The CDR3 sequence is 18 residues long. CDR3 sequence reads: CATSDSGTSGDYTDTQYF. Written as DNA, the CDR3 is TGTGCCACCAGTGATTCTGGGACTAGCGGGGACTACACAGATACGCAGTATTTT.

About this clone: Other nucleotide sequences in the sample specify the same CDR3. The V gene is TRBV19, the J gene TRBJ2-6; TRBD1 aligns across 7 bases. Trimming cost V 6 bases and J 3 bases; bases outside gene matches: 5. The CDR3 runs to 15 residues. Germline V gene data show CDR1 as LNHDA and CDR2 as SQIVND (reference sequence). The chain's CDR3 is CASRRQGYGANVLTF. CDR3 DNA: TGTGCCAGTAGGCGACAGGGATATGGGGCCAACGTCCTGACTTTC.

The genes are TRBV5-1 and TRBJ1-1; the D gene is possibly TRBD1 (5 bases). V lost 4 bases to trimming and J lost 3 bases, with 19 bases between them. This CDR3 region has 16 residues. Germline CDR1 SGHRS, CDR2 YFSETQ. For the CDR3, the DNA is TGCGCCAGCAGCCGCGGGGCCGCCGGCGGGGACACTGAAGCTTTCTTT. Amino acid sequence: CASSRGAAGGDTEAFF.

V is TRBV4-3 and J is TRBJ1-2; a possible D gene is TRBD1 (6 bases). The CDR3 has 13 amino acids. Per the germline V gene, CDR1 is LGHNA and CDR2 is YSLEER. The ends were cut back, 4 bases at V and 5 bases at J, with 11 bases in the middle. CDR3 loop: CASSLARGYGYTF. DNA for the CDR3: TGCGCCAGCAGCCTTGCCAGGGGATATGGCTACACCTTC.

V gene TRBV18 combines with J gene TRBJ2-7; D gene uncertain. The CDR3 consists of 13 residues. V was pared by 4 bases and J by 0 bases, with 7 bases between. The germline V gene has CDR1 KGHSH and CDR2 LQKENI. The CDR3, as DNA: TGTGCCAGCTCACTTGACAACTCCTACGAGCAGTACTTC. It translates to CASSLDNSYEQYF.

This rearrangement joins TRBV5-1 to TRBJ1-3; D unresolved. Germline-derived CDR1 and CDR2 are SGHRS and YFSETQ. Deletions cut 0 bases from V and 1 base from J, with 8 bases between. The CDR3 loop spans 15 amino acids. CDR3 sequence reads: CASSLAAGSGNTIYF. CDR3 nucleotide sequence: TGCGCCAGCAGCTTGGCCGCCGGTTCTGGAAACACCATATATTTT.

The chain joins TRBV3-1 (or the pseudogene TRBV3-2) to TRBJ2-5; D not resolved. Trimming shortened V by 0 bases and J by 0 bases, and 8 bases separated the two germline ends. Per the germline V gene, CDR1 is LGHDT and CDR2 is YNNKEL (reference sequence). CDR3 length: 15 residues. The CDR3 region is CASSQESLYQETQYF. The CDR3 coding sequence is TGTGCCAGCAGCCAAGAGTCCCTATACCAAGAGACCCAGTACTTC.

The V call is TRBV5-1, the J call TRBJ2-1, with TRBD1 matching 11 bases. The CDR3 is 15 residues long. Germline CDR1 SGHRS, CDR2 YFSETQ. V gave up 4 bases and J gave up 3 bases; unmatched junction bases: 3. In nucleotides, the CDR3 is TGCGCCAGCAGCGGCGGGACAGGGGGCTACAATGAGCAGTTCTTC. Protein: CASSGGTGGYNEQFF. Full variable domain (missing parts from reference TRBV5-1 and TRBJ2-1): KAGVTQTPRYLIKTRGQQVTLSCSPISGHRSVSWYQQTPGQGLQFLFEYFSETQRNKGNFPGRFSGRQFSNSRSEMNVSTLELGDSALYLCASSGGTGGYNEQFFGPGTRLTVL.

The CDR3 coding sequence is TGTGCCAGCAGCTCTTGGACTAGCGGGGAGGCAGATACGCAGTATTTT. Its protein is CASSSWTSGEADTQYF. This rearrangement joins TRBV11-3 to TRBJ2-3; 12 bases are a match to TRBD2. With 4 bases clipped from V and 4 bases from J, the junction kept 6 bases outside the gene matches. This CDR3 spans 16 amino acids. Germline CDR1 SGHNT, CDR2 YENEEA.

The V gene is TRBV11-2, the J gene TRBJ2-5, with a weak D call TRBD1 (5 bases). Trimming took 6 bases from V and 7 from J, leaving 9 bases between them. There are 11 residues in the CDR3. Germline V lookup: CDR1 SGHAT, CDR2 FQNNGV. As DNA, the CDR3 is TGTGCCAGCAGTCTTACAGGGACCCAGTACTTC. Its translation is CASSLTGTQYF.

J is TRBJ2-6 and V is TRBV7-8, with TRBD1 matching 8 bases. Looked up from germline, CDR1 is SGHVS and CDR2 is FQNEAQ. CDR3 length: 19 amino acids. V dropped 2 bases and J dropped 3; count of bases not matched to a gene: 12. The CDR3 bases are TGTGCCAGCAGCTTATGGGTCGGACAGGGCAGGAATGGGGCCAACGTCCTGACTTTC. Protein sequence: CASSLWVGQGRNGANVLTF.

The chain recombines TRBV6-6 with TRBJ2-3; 9 bases line up with TRBD2. Per germline, CDR1 MNHNY and CDR2 SVGAGI (reference sequence). The CDR3 totals 16 residues. Trimming at V came to 6 bases and at J to 5 bases, leaving 12 bases not matched to a gene. CDR3 nucleotide sequence: TGTGCCAGCAGCCTCGGAAGCGGGAGGCCCTTAGATACGCAGTATTTT. It encodes CASSLGSGRPLDTQYF.

The V gene is TRBV29-1, the J gene TRBJ2-1; 12 bases are shared with TRBD2. The CDR3 is 17 amino acids. The germline V gene encodes CDR1 SQVTM and CDR2 ANQGSEA. Losses at the gene ends were 6 bases for V and 1 base for J; bases not matched to a gene: 10. The chain's CDR3 is CSVPTSGRSRSYNEQFF. DNA for the CDR3: TGCAGCGTACCAACTAGCGGGAGGTCAAGATCCTACAATGAGCAGTTCTTC.

The chain joins TRBV28 to TRBJ1-1, with D perhaps TRBD1 (6 bases). The CDR3 spans 15 residues. The germline V gene has CDR1 MDHEN and CDR2 SYDVKM. Trimming left V 3 bases short and J 4 bases short, with 15 bases between. The CDR3: CASSFEGEWVTEAFF. CDR3 sequence (DNA): TGTGCCAGCAGTTTTGAGGGGGAGTGGGTCACTGAAGCTTTCTTT.

This clone is a singleton in its sample. This chain links TRBV6-1 with TRBJ1-5; D is unclear. The V end lost 2 bases, the J end lost 2 bases, and 7 bases lay between the germline ends. CDR1 and CDR2 from the germline V gene are MNHNS and SASEGT. The CDR3 is made up of 14 amino acids. This CDR3 reads CASSEYGGNQPQHF. The CDR3 DNA sequence: TGTGCCAGCAGTGAATACGGGGGCAATCAGCCCCAGCATTTT.

V gene TRBV7-8 combines with J gene TRBJ1-5, with D possibly being TRBD1 (5 bases). The CDR3 spans 14 residues. CDR1 SGHVS and CDR2 FQNEAQ come from the germline V gene. V shed 1 base and J shed 2 bases, with 6 bases lying between them. CDR3 bases: TGTGCCAGCAGCTTAGGACAGCGCAATCAGCCCCAGCATTTT. It specifies CASSLGQRNQPQHF.

Only a few counts were recorded for this clone. The CDR3 nucleotides are TGTGCCAGCTCACCGGGACAGGCCATTTACAATGAGCAGTTCTTC. Encoded protein: CASSPGQAIYNEQFF. The chain carries TRBV18 and TRBJ2-1; TRBD1 aligns across 8 bases. The CDR3 extends over 15 amino acids. Unmatched junction bases numbered 5, after V lost 3 bases and J lost 4 bases. Germline CDR1 is KGHSH and CDR2 is LQKENI.

The CDR3 protein is CASSLVGASETQYF. The CDR3 region has the DNA TGTGCCAGCAGCTTAGTAGGAGCGTCGGAGACCCAGTACTTC. This chain connects TRBV7-2 to TRBJ2-5; D uncertain. CDR1 SGHTA and CDR2 FQGNSA come from the germline V gene. The CDR3 contains 14 residues. Trimming shortened V by 1 base and J by 5 bases, and 11 bases separated the two germline ends.

V usage is TRBV21-1 and J usage is TRBJ2-4; no DNA check was done on the table's D call, TRBD1. TRBV21-1 is designated a pseudogene. The CDR3 has 16 amino acids. The CDR3 is CASSKDKGITGNIQYF. The CDR3 DNA follows: TGTGCCAGCAGCAAAGATAAGGGGATTACTGGAAACATTCAGTACTTC.

This clone appeared once. This chain links TRBV29-1 with TRBJ2-7; no definite D call. Trimming pared 4 bases from V and 1 base from J, leaving 8 bases between. Germline V lookup: CDR1 SQVTM, CDR2 ANQGSEA. This CDR3 region has 12 residues. The DNA for the CDR3 is TGCAGCGTTGTGCTGAGTTCCTACGAGCAGTACTTC. Translating it yields CSVVLSSYEQYF.

The chain couples TRBV9 to TRBJ2-1; 9 bases are shared with TRBD2. Germline V gene lookup returns CDR1 SGDLS and CDR2 YYNGEE. CDR3 length equals 15 residues. Unmatched junction bases numbered 4, after V lost 1 base and J lost 5 bases. This CDR3 is CASSVLAGLNNEQFF. The CDR3 nucleotides read TGTGCCAGCAGCGTACTAGCGGGGTTGAACAATGAGCAGTTCTTC.